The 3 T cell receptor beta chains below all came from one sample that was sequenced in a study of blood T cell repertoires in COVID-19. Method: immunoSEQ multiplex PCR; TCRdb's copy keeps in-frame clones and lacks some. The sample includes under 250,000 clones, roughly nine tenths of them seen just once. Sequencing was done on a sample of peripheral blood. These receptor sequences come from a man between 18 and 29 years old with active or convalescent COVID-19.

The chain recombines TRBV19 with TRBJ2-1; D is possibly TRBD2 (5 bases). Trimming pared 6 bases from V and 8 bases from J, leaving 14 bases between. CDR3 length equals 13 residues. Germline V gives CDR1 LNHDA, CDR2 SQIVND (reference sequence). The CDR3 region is CASSPLGSHEQFF. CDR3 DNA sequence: TGTGCCAGTAGCCCCTTAGGGAGCCATGAGCAGTTCTTC.

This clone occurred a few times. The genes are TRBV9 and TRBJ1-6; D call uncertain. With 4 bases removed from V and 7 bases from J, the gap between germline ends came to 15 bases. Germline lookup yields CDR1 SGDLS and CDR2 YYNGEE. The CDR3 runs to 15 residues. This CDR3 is CASSLPGVRNSPLHF. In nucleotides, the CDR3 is TGTGCCAGCAGCCTCCCCGGGGTTCGGAATTCACCCCTCCACTTT.

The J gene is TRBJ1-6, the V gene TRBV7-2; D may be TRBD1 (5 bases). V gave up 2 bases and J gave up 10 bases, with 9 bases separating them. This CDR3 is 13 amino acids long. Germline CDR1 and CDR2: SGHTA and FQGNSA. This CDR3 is CASSLQGNSPLHF. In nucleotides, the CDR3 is TGTGCCAGCAGCTTACAGGGAAACTCACCCCTCCACTTT.